A selection of T cell receptor beta chains follows, all from one sample in a study of blood T cell repertoires in COVID-19. TCRdb keeps only in-frame clones here, not all; method: immunoSEQ multiplex PCR. The table lists about 400,000 clones, 70% to 90% of them singletons. Sample: PBMCs or T cells enriched from blood (not recorded which). The receptors shown here come from a woman younger than 30 with acute COVID-19. CDR3s include the opening cysteine and the closing phenylalanine or tryptophan. A D gene is named only where the DNA matches it firmly. Some rows mark clone size as missing; the rest say once, few, many or name a class of expanded clone.

v_gene	j_gene	d_gene	abundance	len	CDR3aa	CDR3nt
TRBV18	TRBJ1-1	TRBD1	few	14	CASLQDRGQTEAFF	TGTGCCAGCTTACAAGACAGGGGGCAGACTGAAGCTTTCTTT
TRBV5-4	TRBJ2-1	.	.	15	CASSLVQGSYNEQFF	TGTGCCAGCAGCTTGGTGCAGGGGTCCTACAATGAGCAGTTCTTC
TRBV19	TRBJ2-2	TRBD2	few	14	CASRRLASTGELFF	TGTGCCAGTAGAAGACTAGCGAGCACCGGGGAGCTGTTTTTT
TRBV4-1	TRBJ2-1	TRBD1	.	15	CASSQGTGRRGEQFF	TGCGCCAGCAGCCAAGGGACAGGGAGGCGTGGTGAGCAGTTCTTC
TRBV7-9	TRBJ1-2	.	.	14	CASSLGGGNYGYTF	TGTGCCAGCAGCTTAGGTGGAGGAAACTATGGCTACACCTTC
TRBV7-8	TRBJ2-4	TRBD1	.	19	CASSLAPGQGSTAKNIQYF	TGTGCCAGCAGCTTAGCACCGGGACAGGGTTCCACAGCCAAAAACATTCAGTACTTC
TRBV27	TRBJ2-7	.	.	15	CASSLSTALSYEQYF	TGTGCCAGCAGTTTATCCACTGCACTCTCCTACGAGCAGTACTTC
TRBV7-7	TRBJ2-3	TRBD1	.	15	CASSFGTGGTDTQYF	TGTGCCAGCAGCTTCGGGACAGGGGGCACAGATACGCAGTATTTT
TRBV5-8	TRBJ2-5	.	.	16	CASSLGTQARRETQYF	TGTGCCAGCAGCTTGGGCACTCAGGCCAGAAGAGAGACCCAGTACTTC
TRBV5-6	TRBJ1-3	.	.	16	CASSLSGRVVGNTIYF	TGTGCCAGCAGCTTGAGTGGCAGGGTCGTTGGAAACACCATATATTTT
TRBV27	TRBJ2-2	TRBD1	.	17	CASSLRPGGRHTGELFF	TGTGCCAGCAGTTTAAGGCCAGGGGGAAGACACACCGGGGAGCTGTTTTTT
TRBV7-2	TRBJ2-1	TRBD2	once	16	CASSSRTSGMDNEQFF	TGTGCCAGCAGCTCGAGGACTAGCGGGATGGACAATGAGCAGTTCTTC
TRBV28	TRBJ1-1	.	once	15	CASSPLLTLNTEAFF	TGTGCCAGCAGTCCACTATTGACCCTAAACACTGAAGCTTTCTTT
TRBV7-6	TRBJ2-1	TRBD2	.	17	CASSFSIRLAGNNEQFF	TGTGCCAGCAGCTTTTCCATAAGACTAGCGGGGAACAATGAGCAGTTCTTC
TRBV5-1	TRBJ2-1	.	.	19	CASSLAFTSLSSSYNEQFF	TGCGCCAGCAGCTTGGCCTTCACTAGCTTATCGAGCTCCTACAATGAGCAGTTCTTC
TRBV28	TRBJ2-3	TRBD2	.	18	CASSFPSGRADVTDTQYF	TGTGCCAGCAGTTTCCCTAGCGGGAGGGCCGATGTCACAGATACGCAGTATTTT
TRBV19	TRBJ2-5	.	once	15	CASSKSPSVRETQYF	TGTGCCAGTAGTAAGTCCCCATCCGTCCGGGAGACCCAGTACTTC
TRBV5-1	TRBJ2-7	TRBD1	.	15	CASSLGDRLTLEQYF	TGCGCCAGCAGCTTGGGGGACAGGTTAACACTCGAGCAGTACTTC
TRBV7-9	TRBJ2-2	.	.	15	CASSMLAPNTGELFF	TGTGCCAGCAGCATGCTAGCGCCGAACACCGGGGAGCTGTTTTTT
TRBV10-2	TRBJ2-5	TRBD1	.	11	CASTGGETQYF	TGCGCCAGTACAGGGGGAGAGACCCAGTACTTC
TRBV28	TRBJ2-7	.	.	12	CASSPSGYEQYF	TGTGCCAGCAGTCCATCAGGTTACGAGCAGTACTTC
TRBV2	TRBJ1-4	.	.	13	CASSGQGLEKLFF	TGTGCCAGCAGTGGTCAGGGACTTGAAAAACTGTTTTTT
TRBV5-6	TRBJ2-7	.	.	13	CASSFSTSYEQYF	TGTGCCAGCAGCTTTAGCACCTCCTACGAGCAGTACTTC
TRBV3-1/TRBV3-2	TRBJ1-1	TRBD1	.	13	CASSQGTGLEAFF	TGTGCCAGCAGCCAGGGGACAGGTCTTGAAGCTTTCTTT
TRBV4-3	TRBJ1-5	TRBD1	.	15	CASSQDHRGRQPQHF	TGCGCCAGCAGCCAAGATCACAGGGGGCGGCAGCCCCAGCATTTT
TRBV7-2	TRBJ2-1	.	.	11	CASSLVGEQFF	TGTGCCAGCAGCTTAGTTGGCGAGCAGTTCTTC
TRBV11-2	TRBJ2-5	TRBD2	.	16	CAGSTTLAGGQETQYF	TGTGCCGGCAGCACCACCCTAGCGGGAGGTCAGGAGACCCAGTACTTC
TRBV4-1	TRBJ1-4	TRBD1	.	12	CASSPRGEKLFF	TGCGCCAGCAGCCCCAGGGGGGAAAAACTGTTTTTT
TRBV28	TRBJ1-5	.	.	16	CASIRSGLTRNQPQHF	TGTGCCAGCATACGGTCCGGGTTGACTAGGAATCAGCCCCAGCATTTT
TRBV5-1	TRBJ2-7	TRBD1	.	14	CASSQGQSNYEQYF	TGCGCCAGCAGCCAGGGACAGTCAAACTACGAGCAGTACTTC
TRBV27	TRBJ2-7	TRBD1	.	14	CASSPGQASYEQYF	TGTGCCAGCAGCCCGGGACAGGCCTCCTACGAGCAGTACTTC
TRBV11-2	TRBJ1-6	.	.	17	CASSSLGTGGRGSPLHF	TGTGCCAGCAGCTCCCTAGGAACGGGAGGGAGAGGTTCACCCCTCCACTTT
TRBV5-6	TRBJ1-2	TRBD1	.	15	CASSLVQGANYGYTF	TGTGCCAGCAGCTTGGTTCAGGGGGCTAACTATGGCTACACCTTC
TRBV6-5	TRBJ1-5	TRBD1	.	16	CASSSWTGHSNQPQHF	TGTGCCAGCAGTTCGTGGACAGGGCATAGCAATCAGCCCCAGCATTTT
TRBV7-2	TRBJ1-5	.	.	15	CASSLEGLSNQPQHF	TGTGCCAGCAGCTTAGAGGGGTTGAGCAATCAGCCCCAGCATTTT
TRBV5-4	TRBJ1-2	TRBD1	.	15	CASSSSDRGVYGYTF	TGTGCCAGCAGCTCTTCGGACAGGGGGGTCTATGGCTACACCTTC
TRBV29-1	TRBJ2-1	TRBD1	.	14	CSSPQGSSYNEQFF	TGCAGCTCGCCACAGGGGTCATCTTACAATGAGCAGTTCTTC
TRBV2	TRBJ2-7	TRBD2	once	16	CASSERRGKASYEQYF	TGTGCCAGCAGTGAACGGCGGGGGAAGGCGTCCTACGAGCAGTACTTC
TRBV5-6	TRBJ2-1	.	once	15	CASSLPGSSYNEQFF	TGTGCCAGCAGCTTGCCGGGGAGCTCCTACAATGAGCAGTTCTTC
TRBV25-1	TRBJ1-3	.	.	15	CASGGGAHSGNTIYF	TGTGCCAGCGGGGGAGGGGCACACTCTGGAAACACCATATATTTT
TRBV6-6	TRBJ1-4	.	.	16	CASSLVMSATNEKLFF	TGTGCCAGCAGCCTCGTTATGTCGGCAACTAATGAAAAACTGTTTTTT
TRBV19	TRBJ2-7	TRBD1	.	17	CATCNTRLGQGCGEQYF	TGTGCCACCTGTAACACAAGACTGGGACAGGGGTGTGGAGAGCAGTACTTC
TRBV7-6	TRBJ2-1	.	.	18	CASTLLASGVGSYNEQFF	TGTGCCAGCACCTTATTAGCGTCAGGGGTGGGGTCCTACAATGAGCAGTTCTTC
TRBV30	TRBJ2-3	.	.	14	CAWRLAGVEDTQYF	TGTGCCTGGAGGTTGGCGGGTGTGGAAGATACGCAGTATTTT
TRBV7-9	TRBJ1-3	TRBD1	few	15	CASSPRQGYGNTIYF	TGTGCCAGCAGCCCTAGACAGGGGTATGGAAACACCATATATTTT
TRBV28	TRBJ1-4	.	.	14	CASSFRQGNEKLFF	TGTGCCAGCAGTTTTCGGCAGGGCAATGAAAAACTGTTTTTT
TRBV5-1	TRBJ1-2	.	.	16	CASSPARTEGGYGYTF	TGCGCCAGCAGCCCAGCGAGGACAGAAGGGGGCTATGGCTACACCTTC
TRBV30	TRBJ2-7	TRBD1	.	16	CAWSALGQGDGYEQYF	TGTGCCTGGAGTGCCCTCGGACAGGGAGACGGGTACGAGCAGTACTTC
TRBV28	TRBJ2-3	.	.	15	CASRAQGSFTDTQYF	TGTGCCAGCAGGGCACAGGGTTCTTTCACAGATACGCAGTATTTT
TRBV7-9	TRBJ2-1	.	.	13	CASKNGVNNEQFF	TGTGCCAGCAAAAACGGGGTAAACAATGAGCAGTTCTTC
TRBV7-3	TRBJ2-1	.	.	13	CASSQDSYNEQFF	TGTGCCAGCAGTCAGGACAGCTACAATGAGCAGTTCTTC
TRBV7-9	TRBJ2-2	TRBD2	.	15	CASSPGRGNTGELFF	TGTGCCAGCAGCCCGGGGAGGGGAAACACCGGGGAGCTGTTTTTT
TRBV19	TRBJ2-5	TRBD1	.	15	CASSSQDRDEETQYF	TGTGCCAGTAGTTCCCAGGACAGGGATGAGGAGACCCAGTACTTC
TRBV7-6	TRBJ2-2	.	.	14	CASREVGNTGELFF	TGTGCCAGCAGGGAGGTGGGAAACACCGGGGAGCTGTTTTTT